Below are 27 T cell receptor beta chains sequenced from a single sample in a study of CD8+CD57+ T cells in acquired aplastic anemia. Genomic DNA constituted the template upon which TCR beta VDJ and CDR3 profiling was performed. TCRdb re-called the reads with MiXCR, one entry per CDR3 protein. The sample has roughly 190,000 distinct CDR3 sequences, approximately 50% seen once; the top ten hold 15% to 20%. The sequencing sample was made of sorted CD4+, CD8+, or CD8+CD57+ T cells (not recorded which) from PBMCs. Source of these receptors: a human donor in good health, serving as a control.

This clonotype was observed at least ten times. The chain uses TRBV29-1 and TRBJ1-1; D gene unclear. The CDR3 has 13 amino acids. Germline V gene sequence: CDR1 SQVTM, CDR2 ANQGSEA. The V and J ends lost 4 bases and 1 base respectively, with 10 bases between them. This chain's CDR3 is CSVAGQKNTEAFF. The DNA of the CDR3 is TGCAGCGTTGCTGGCCAAAAGAACACTGAAGCTTTCTTT.

This chain joins TRBV14 and TRBJ2-7; D remains unclear. Germline V gene sequence: CDR1 SGHDN, CDR2 FVKESK. The CDR3 runs 13 residues. V was pared by 4 bases and J by 5 bases, with 12 bases between. CDR3 region: CASSRRAVHEQYF. For the CDR3, the DNA is TGTGCCAGCAGCCGACGGGCAGTCCACGAGCAGTACTTC.

As to this clonotype: One end of the junction fails to match germline, which may point to a read error. V is TRBV9 and J is TRBJ2-6, with D tentatively TRBD1 or TRBD2 (5 bases each). The CDR3 is 15 amino acids. Germline V gene sequence: CDR1 SGDLS, CDR2 YYNGEE. CDR3 region: CASSVQETGANALTF. DNA for the CDR3: TGTGCCAGCAGCGTACAAGAAACCGGGGCCAACGCCCTGACTTTC. Drawing the rest from reference TRBV9 and TRBJ2-6, the complete variable domain is DSGVTQTPKHLITATGQRVTLRCSPRSGDLSVYWYQQSLDQGLQFLIQYYNGEERAKGNILERFSAQQFPDLHSELNLSSLELGDSALYFCASSVQETGANALTFGAGSRLTVL.

A single count supports this clonotype. Germline and junction disagree at one end, which may indicate a read error. The CDR3, as DNA: TGCAGTACTAGAGGGGAGGCGGAGTCCTACGATGAGCAGTTCTTC. Translation: CSTRGEAESYDEQFF. The gene calls are TRBV20-1 and TRBJ2-1, with D tentatively TRBD2 (6 bases). Germline V gene data show CDR1 as DFQATT and CDR2 as SNEGSKA (reference sequence). CDR3 length: 15 residues.

This clonotype was seen ten or more times. The chain couples TRBV20-1 to TRBJ2-1; 11 positions agree with TRBD1. CDR1 is DFQATT, CDR2 SNEGSKA, per germline (reference sequence). This CDR3 region has 13 residues. V dropped 6 bases and J dropped 5; count of bases not matched to a gene: 3. This CDR3 is CSAPDRGHNEQFF. The CDR3 DNA sequence: TGCAGTGCCCCGGACAGGGGGCACAATGAGCAGTTCTTC.

The rearrangement uses TRBV11-2 and TRBJ2-3; D ambiguous. V was clipped by 1 base and J by 1 base, with 9 bases between them. This CDR3 is built from 15 residues. Per germline, CDR1 SGHAT and CDR2 FQNNGV. This chain's CDR3 is CASSLAGPGTDTQYF. The CDR3 bases are TGTGCCAGCAGCTTAGCCGGGCCAGGCACAGATACGCAGTATTTT.

This clonotype was detected many times. The chain recombines TRBV6-6 with TRBJ1-2; D not certain. V lost 2 bases and J 8 bases, leaving 18 bases between the germline ends. The CDR3 length is 15 residues. Looked up from germline, CDR1 is MNHNY and CDR2 is SVGAGI (reference sequence). The chain's CDR3 is CASSYPMDERGGYTF. The CDR3 DNA sequence: TGTGCCAGCAGTTACCCTATGGACGAACGGGGAGGCTACACCTTC.

This chain connects TRBV5-1 to TRBJ2-2, with D unclear. V lost 0 bases, J lost 0 bases, and 9 bases lay in between. The CDR3 runs 16 residues. In germline, CDR1 is SGHRS, CDR2 YFSETQ. CDR3 loop: CASSLAADPNTGELFF. CDR3 bases: TGCGCCAGCAGCTTGGCGGCGGATCCGAACACCGGGGAGCTGTTTTTT.

About this clonotype: Without the conserved terminal phenylalanine or tryptophan, this CDR3 likely stems from a read error. This chain uses TRBV19 with TRBJ2-7; D is perhaps TRBD2 (6 bases). V shed 9 bases and J shed 4 bases, with 19 bases lying between them. The germline gives CDR1 LNHDA, CDR2 SQIVND (reference sequence). The CDR3 length is 14 residues. Here the CDR3 reads CASSSGGGFYEQYS. CDR3 DNA sequence: TGTGCCAGCAGTTCGGGTGGGGGGTTTTACGAGCAGTACTCC.

The chain carries TRBV7-9 and TRBJ2-3; 10 bases agree with TRBD1. Per the germline V gene, CDR1 is SEHNR and CDR2 is FQNEAQ (reference sequence). This CDR3 contains 15 residues. V trimming: 4 bases; J trimming: 1 base; junction bases outside the gene matches: 2. CDR3 sequence reads: CASSWGTGGTDTQYF. CDR3 bases: TGTGCCAGCAGCTGGGGGACAGGGGGCACAGATACGCAGTATTTT.

Of note for this clonotype: The CDR3 carries no conserved terminal phenylalanine or tryptophan, so it likely arises from a read error. Because the CDR3's place on the DNA is in doubt, the DNA is left out and the CDR3 is given as listed by TCRdb. The chain couples TRBV4-3 to TRBJ2-2; the table's D gene call, TRBD1, was not cross checked with the DNA. The CDR3 spans 17 amino acids, including both terminal residues. Germline loops: CDR1 LGHNA, CDR2 YSLEER. The CDR3 reads CASSQDRADHAPGSCQS.

Comments on this clonotype: Since no conserved phenylalanine or tryptophan closes the CDR3, a read error is the likely cause. The genes are TRBV29-1 and TRBJ2-3; D might be TRBD1 or TRBD2, each matching 5 bases. Per germline, CDR1 SQVTM and CDR2 ANQGSEA. The CDR3 sequence is 14 residues long. CDR3 DNA: TGCAGCGTGGAAGGGACCGATGCCACAGATACGCAGTATCCT. It translates to CSVEGTDATDTQYP.

The chain employs TRBV25-1 and TRBJ1-6, with D possibly being TRBD1 (6 bases). V lost 5 bases and J 2 bases, leaving 10 bases between the germline ends. The CDR3 is made up of 15 amino acids. Germline CDR1 and CDR2: MGHDK and SYGVNS. CDR3 amino acids: CASSPGTTYNSPLHF. CDR3 bases: TGTGCCAGCAGTCCCGGGACAACCTATAATTCACCCCTCCACTTT.

In regard to this clonotype: One end of the junction does not line up with germline, which may come from a read error. The CDR3 DNA reads TGTGCCAGCACCATAGGGGGGCGGACCCAAGAGACCCAGAACTTC. Its translation: CASTIGGRTQETQNF. The rearrangement links TRBV7-2 to TRBJ2-5, with D perhaps matching TRBD1 or TRBD2 (6 bases each). The CDR3 extends over 15 amino acids. The V gene's germline CDR1 is SGHTA and CDR2 FQGNSA.

This clonotype appeared many times. The gene calls are TRBV12-3 or TRBV12-4 and TRBJ2-2; D is unresolved. Trimming took off 7 bases at V and 7 bases at J, with 16 bases between the two ends. The length of the CDR3 is 14 residues. CDR3 protein: CASTFTVTGGELFF. The DNA of the CDR3 is TGTGCCAGCACCTTCACAGTTACTGGCGGGGAGCTGTTTTTT.

V usage is TRBV24-1 and J usage is TRBJ2-1, with D maybe TRBD1 (6 bases). The length of the CDR3 is 15 residues. From germline, CDR1 is KGHDR and CDR2 SFDVKD. V lost 9 bases and J lost 1, with 15 bases in between. The CDR3 coding sequence is TGTGCCACCCAAAAAACAGGGATTTCCTACAATGAGCAGTTCTTC. Amino acid sequence: CATQKTGISYNEQFF.

This sequence joins TRBV14 and TRBJ2-7, with D possibly TRBD2 on 5 matching bases. Deletions cut 0 bases from V and 6 bases from J, with 9 bases between. Germline V gene lookup returns CDR1 SGHDN and CDR2 FVKESK. This CDR3 is built from 13 residues. Here the CDR3 reads CASSQEGSREQYF. The CDR3 DNA reads as TGTGCCAGCAGCCAAGAGGGGAGTCGCGAGCAGTACTTC. The full variable domain, rest sourced from reference TRBV14 and TRBJ2-7, is EAGVTQFPSHSVIEKGQTVTLRCDPISGHDNLYWYRRVMGKEIKFLLHFVKESKQDESGMPNNRFLAERTGGTYSTLKVQPAELEDSGVYFCASSQEGSREQYFGPGTRLTVT.

This clonotype occurred many times. The chain uses TRBV9 and TRBJ2-1; a weak D match, TRBD2 (6 bases). V lost 4 bases to trimming and J lost 5 bases, with 16 bases between them. Germline assignment: CDR1 SGDLS and CDR2 YYNGEE. The CDR3 length is 15 residues. Here the CDR3 DNA reads TGTGCCAGCAGCATGGGGTCCTGGGGGGACAATGAGCAGTTCTTC. Amino acid sequence: CASSMGSWGDNEQFF.

This clonotype was counted ten times or more. CDR3 DNA sequence: TGTGCCAGTAGTATGTCCCCACAGGGTCAGTCGAATTTTGTGCGCAATCAGCCCCAGCATTTT. Protein sequence: CASSMSPQGQSNFVRNQPQHF. The chain carries TRBV19 and TRBJ1-5; a possible D gene is TRBD1 (6 bases). The CDR3 contains 21 residues. Trimming removed 3 bases from V and 2 bases from J, with 29 bases in between. Looked up from germline, CDR1 is LNHDA and CDR2 is SQIVND (reference sequence).

This clonotype was picked up many times. V usage is TRBV20-1 and J usage is TRBJ2-1; the match to TRBD2 covers 11 bases. This CDR3 has 14 amino acids. Germline trimming cut 6 bases from V and 6 bases from J; bases unmatched to any gene: 7. Per the germline V gene, CDR1 is DFQATT and CDR2 is SNEGSKA (reference sequence). The CDR3 region is CSARPSGGTNEQFF. CDR3 sequence (DNA): TGCAGTGCGAGACCTAGCGGGGGGACCAATGAGCAGTTCTTC.

This clonotype was detected only a few times. The J gene is TRBJ1-4, the V gene TRBV20-1, with D possibly TRBD1 on 5 matching bases. With 8 bases removed from V and 15 bases from J, the gap between germline ends came to 19 bases. Germline V gene lookup returns CDR1 DFQATT and CDR2 SNEGSKA (reference sequence). This CDR3 has 11 amino acids. CDR3 nucleotides: TGCAGTCTCAGACGGGGGGACCAATTGTTTTTT. Protein sequence: CSLRRGDQLFF.

The sample holds many counts of this clonotype. The chain recombines TRBV7-9 with TRBJ1-2, with D unclear. CDR1 is SEHNR and CDR2 is FQNEAQ in the germline V gene (reference sequence). Trimming pared 5 bases from V and 1 base from J, leaving 5 bases between. The CDR3 has 12 residues. CDR3 protein: CASSPDNYGYTF. In DNA, the CDR3 is TGTGCCAGCAGCCCGGATAACTATGGCTACACCTTC.

Worth noting for this clonotype: A much larger clone lies one base from this, so it may be a read error. The chain combines TRBV6-6 with TRBJ1-2, with a weak D call TRBD1 (5 bases). Trimming took 2 bases from V and 7 from J, leaving 14 bases between them. The CDR3 extends over 14 amino acids. CDR1 is MNHNY and CDR2 is SVGAGI in the germline V gene (reference sequence). The CDR3 DNA is TGTGCCAGCAGTTACAGGGGATCCCCACTTGGCTACACCTTC. It codes for CASSYRGSPLGYTF.

Many counts were recorded for this clonotype. This chain links TRBV7-2 with TRBJ2-5; 8 bases fit TRBD2. Germline lookup yields CDR1 SGHTA and CDR2 FQGNSA. The CDR3 is made up of 14 amino acids. V lost 2 bases and J lost 4; bases outside the gene matches: 3. The CDR3 sequence: CASSLNGGAETQYF. Here the CDR3 DNA reads TGTGCCAGCAGCTTAAACGGGGGGGCAGAGACCCAGTACTTC.

The gene calls are TRBV19 and TRBJ1-6; D gene uncertain. The CDR3 length is 17 residues. V was shortened by 7 bases and J by 4 bases, with 20 bases between the two germline ends. Germline V gene sequence: CDR1 LNHDA, CDR2 SQIVND (reference sequence). This CDR3 reads CASTARGSDDYNSPLHF. In DNA, the CDR3 is TGTGCCAGTACCGCCCGAGGGAGTGACGATTATAATTCACCCCTCCACTTT.

This clonotype was seen at least ten times. The rearrangement uses TRBV20-1 and TRBJ2-7; 7 bases align to TRBD1. V gave up 2 bases and J gave up 3 bases; unmatched junction bases: 7. Per germline, CDR1 DFQATT and CDR2 SNEGSKA (reference sequence). This CDR3 region has 14 residues. CDR3 residues: CSARPTGIFYEQYF. Written as DNA, the CDR3 is TGCAGTGCTAGACCGACAGGGATTTTCTACGAGCAGTACTTC.

The rearrangement links TRBV24-1 to TRBJ2-2; no firm D call. V dropped 7 bases and J dropped 5 bases, with 4 bases sitting between them. CDR3 length equals 11 residues. Germline assignment: CDR1 KGHDR and CDR2 SFDVKD. The CDR3 here is CATRRTGELFF. Written as DNA, the CDR3 is TGTGCCACCAGGCGTACCGGGGAGCTGTTTTTT.